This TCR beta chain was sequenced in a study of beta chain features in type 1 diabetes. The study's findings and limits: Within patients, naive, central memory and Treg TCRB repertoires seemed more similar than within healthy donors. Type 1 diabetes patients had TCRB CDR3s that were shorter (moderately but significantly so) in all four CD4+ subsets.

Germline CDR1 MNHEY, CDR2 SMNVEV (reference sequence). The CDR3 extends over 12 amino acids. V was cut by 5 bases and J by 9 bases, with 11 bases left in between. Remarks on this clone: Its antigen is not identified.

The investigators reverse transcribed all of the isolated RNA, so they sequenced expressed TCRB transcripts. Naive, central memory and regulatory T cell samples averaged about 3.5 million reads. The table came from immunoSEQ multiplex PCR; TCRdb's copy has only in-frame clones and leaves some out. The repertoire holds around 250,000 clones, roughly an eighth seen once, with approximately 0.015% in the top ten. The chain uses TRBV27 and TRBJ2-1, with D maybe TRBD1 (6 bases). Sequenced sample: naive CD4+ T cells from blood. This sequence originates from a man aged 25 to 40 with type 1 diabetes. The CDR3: CASSNPQGEQFF. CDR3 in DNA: TGTGCCAGCAGTAACCCACAGGGTGAGCAGTTCTTC.